What follows is one TCR beta chain and its context. This clone was seen only once. Its recognized antigen is unknown. Base qualities are not at hand, and no much larger clone is one base apart. Participants in the prospective study were enrolled through a virtual design, were aged roughly 18 to 100 years, and lived in approximately 24 United States geographic areas. To assign participants to cohorts, the prospective study relied on clinical history that participants themselves reported in a screening survey and a study questionnaire. Recovered participants in ImmuneRACE Cohort 3 were defined as having two consecutive negative NP/OP PCR tests, clearance from a healthcare professional, or resolution of symptoms. In the prospective study, whole blood, serum and a nasopharyngeal or oropharyngeal swab were collected from each participant by mobile phlebotomists. Prospective study participants could optionally give additional blood draws and questionnaires over a roughly 2-month period. Before DNA extraction, blood samples from the prospective study were shipped at room temperature or frozen.

The CDR3, cysteine through phenylalanine, is 15 amino acids long. Only the CDR3 region is kept as DNA, spanning 45 bases read in frame from base 1. The CDR1 and CDR2 encoded by the germline V gene (reference sequence) are DFQATT and SNEGSKA. V and J are trimmed by 3 bases and 1 base, and the gene matches miss 7 bases of the junction. TCRbeta CDR3 regions were amplified from genomic DNA by means of the immunoSEQ Assay, a bias-controlled multiplex PCR. From the authors' description of their analysis: The number of nucleated cells in each sample was estimated by amplification of reference gene primers within the assay. To quantify the absolute abundance of each unique TCRbeta CDR3 rearrangement, sequence reads were collapsed and filtered. For each sample, productive Simpson clonality was calculated as the square root of Simpson's diversity index across productive rearrangements. This is the immuneACCESS table as TCRdb keeps it, with only in-frame sequences that have V and J called. A part of the clones is gone; compared with another copy, unresolved V genes explain less than half, and the rest is unexplained. That table supplies the V and J calls and clone size; D and trimming were determined from the DNA. Across this sample there are around 250,000 clones, with almost 85% seen only once. Over 14% of the sample lies in the top ten.

This specimen comes from a study of blood T cell repertoires in COVID-19 (TCRdb year 2020). Regarding the research as a whole: Samples covering the acute and convalescent phases of COVID-19 were provided by collaborators in the United States, Italy and Spain. The material from the prospective study consisted of cDNA or gDNA derived from T cells, B-cell-depleted T cells, or PBMCs. Subjects who had been exposed to COVID-19, were actively infected with it, or had recovered from it provided the deeply sampled blood TCRbeta repertoires that made up the dataset. The repertoires were released in a freely available public database intended as a resource for research on the immune response to SARS-CoV-2. Samples were obtained from the ongoing ImmuneRACE study (first 160 participants) and from 1,254 subjects provided by 6 global collaborators. The sample metadata nearly always contained a de-identified subject ID, COVID-19 status, age in years and sex. Where HLA class I and class II types were available, the types were taken from metadata supplied by the sample provider, not from assay-based typing. General conclusions and limits of the study: The quantity of clinical and demographic metadata differed by source and by participant and was supplied without curation.

The chain was built from TRBV20-1 and TRBJ2-7, with 9 bases aligning to TRBD2. The specimen was PBMCs or T cells enriched from blood (not recorded which). This receptor was identified in a man aged 35 to 55 who had recovered from COVID-19. This receptor has the CDR3 CSASDPTSGSYEQYF. The bases read TGCAGTGCTAGTGACCCGACTAGCGGTTCCTACGAGCAGTACTTC.